The 27 T cell receptor beta chains given below trace back to one sample, sequenced in a study of OX40 agonist ivuxolimab in advanced cancers. The repertoire was sequenced with immunoSEQ multiplex PCR; TCRdb's copy has only in-frame clones and lacks some. The profile shows tens of thousands of clones, 90% to 95% of them singletons. The starting material was CD4+ or CD8+ T cells sorted from blood, obtained in a trial of the OX40 agonist ivuxolimab. All receptors come from an adult with an advanced solid tumor such as melanoma, head and neck, liver or kidney cancer.

The chain has TRBV5-4 and TRBJ2-3, with 9 bases that match TRBD2. Germline assignment: CDR1 SGHNT and CDR2 YYREEE (reference sequence). The CDR3 is made up of 16 amino acids. V gave up 2 bases and J gave up 3 bases; unmatched junction bases: 7. The DNA of the CDR3 is TGTGCCAGCAGCTTTAGGGCGGGAGGGTTGACAGATACGCAGTATTTT. This translates into CASSFRAGGLTDTQYF.

J is TRBJ1-1 and V is TRBV6-5; D is uncertain. The length of the CDR3 is 13 residues. V was clipped by 6 bases and J by 0 bases, with 8 bases between them. The germline V gene encodes CDR1 MNHEY and CDR2 SVGAGI. This chain's CDR3 is CASRAQVNTEAFF. CDR3 DNA sequence: TGTGCCAGCAGAGCCCAGGTGAACACTGAAGCTTTCTTT.

In this sample, this clone turned up once. This chain connects TRBV28 to TRBJ2-5; 9 nucleotides match TRBD1. CDR3 length equals 16 residues. The germline gives CDR1 MDHEN, CDR2 SYDVKM. V was clipped by 7 bases and J by 5 bases; unmatched bases: 14. The CDR3 sequence: CASTFSLQGAGETQYF. CDR3 coding DNA: TGTGCCAGCACCTTTTCGCTACAGGGGGCCGGGGAGACCCAGTACTTC.

The count of this clone is one. This chain uses TRBV27 with TRBJ2-3, with 9 nucleotides matching TRBD1. CDR3 length: 17 residues. V gave up 0 bases and J gave up 5 bases; unmatched junction bases: 9. CDR1 is MNHEY and CDR2 is SMNVEV in the germline V gene (reference sequence). CDR3 region: CASSLSFGGQGKDTQYF. The DNA for the CDR3 is TGTGCCAGCAGTTTATCGTTCGGGGGACAGGGTAAAGATACGCAGTATTTT.

In this sample, this clone turned up a few times. V and J are TRBV27 and TRBJ1-5; tentatively, D is TRBD1 (5 bases). The CDR3 contains 13 residues. Germline CDR1 and CDR2: MNHEY and SMNVEV (reference sequence). V was clipped by 2 bases and J by 6 bases, with 8 bases between them. The CDR3 spells CASSLGGVQPQHF. CDR3 in DNA: TGTGCCAGCAGTTTAGGGGGAGTTCAGCCCCAGCATTTT.

V and J are TRBV21-1 and TRBJ2-7; TRBD2, the D gene given by the table, was not confirmed from the DNA. TRBV21-1 is a pseudogene locus. The CDR3 is made up of 14 amino acids. The CDR3 DNA sequence: TGTGCCAGCAGCAAATATACGGGGTCTCGCGAGCAGTACTTC. Translated, it gives CASSKYTGSREQYF.

The chain combines TRBV7-9 with TRBJ1-4; maybe TRBD1 (5 bases). Trimming shortened V by 3 bases and J by 3 bases, and 11 bases separated the two germline ends. The CDR3 is 15 residues long. Per the germline V gene, CDR1 is SEHNR and CDR2 is FQNEAQ (reference sequence). In DNA form, the CDR3 reads TGTGCCAGCAGCTTGGGTCGAGGGGCTAATGAAAAACTGTTTTTT. The encoded protein is CASSLGRGANEKLFF. The full variable domain, rest sourced from reference TRBV7-9 and TRBJ1-4, is DTGVSQNPRHKITKRGQNVTFRCDPISEHNRLYWYRQTLGQGPEFLTYFQNEAQLEKSRLLSDRFSAERPKGSFSTLEIQRTEQGDSAMYLCASSLGRGANEKLFFGSGTQLSVL.

The genes are TRBV5-6 and TRBJ2-7; D is ambiguous. V lost 0 bases to trimming and J lost 0 bases, with 16 bases between them. CDR3 size: 17 residues. The germline gives CDR1 SGHDT, CDR2 YYEEEE. The CDR3 DNA sequence: TGTGCCAGCAGCTTGGTAGGCCATCATTTGAGCTCCTACGAGCAGTACTTC. Amino acids: CASSLVGHHLSSYEQYF.

This chain joins TRBV6-6 and TRBJ2-3, with no clear D. V lost 0 bases and J lost 4, with 5 bases in between. Per the germline V gene, CDR1 is MNHNY and CDR2 is SVGAGI (reference sequence). The CDR3 spans 13 residues. The CDR3 here is CASSYSGPDTQYF. The CDR3 DNA sequence: TGTGCCAGCAGTTACTCAGGCCCAGATACGCAGTATTTT.

The genes are TRBV28 and TRBJ1-1; D perhaps matches TRBD1 (6 bases). Between the trimmed V and J ends, which lost 5 bases and 3 bases, there was a span of 10 bases. The V gene's germline CDR1 is MDHEN and CDR2 SYDVKM. CDR3 size: 13 residues. The CDR3 nucleotides are TGTGCCAGCAGTGAACAGGGATACACTGAAGCTTTCTTT. Its translation: CASSEQGYTEAFF.

This clone has a handful of counts. The chain has TRBV7-9 and TRBJ2-1; 8 bases are shared with TRBD1. J gave up 5 bases and V 4 bases, and 4 bases lay outside the gene matches. Germline V gene lookup returns CDR1 SEHNR and CDR2 FQNEAQ (reference sequence). The CDR3 contains 14 residues. CDR3 DNA sequence: TGTGCCAGCAGCTGGACAGGGAAAAACAATGAGCAGTTCTTC. It is translated as CASSWTGKNNEQFF. Together with reference TRBV7-9 and TRBJ2-1, the CDR3 gives the full variable domain: DTGVSQNPRHKITKRGQNVTFRCDPISEHNRLYWYRQTLGQGPEFLTYFQNEAQLEKSRLLSDRFSAERPKGSFSTLEIQRTEQGDSAMYLCASSWTGKNNEQFFGPGTRLTVL.

The CDR3 bases are TGTGCCAGTAACTTGGCAGGGATTAACACCGGGGAGCTGTTTTTT. Amino acid sequence: CASNLAGINTGELFF. This chain joins TRBV19 and TRBJ2-2; D is possibly TRBD1 (5 bases). There are 15 residues in the CDR3. Looked up from germline, CDR1 is LNHDA and CDR2 is SQIVND (reference sequence). V was clipped by 7 bases and J by 2 bases, with 14 bases between them.

This clone appeared a single time. CDR3 sequence (DNA): TGCGCCAGCAGCCTGGGAGGCAGCTACTACGAGCAGTACTTC. It is translated as CASSLGGSYYEQYF. This chain joins TRBV5-1 and TRBJ2-7, with a weak D call TRBD2 (6 bases). The ends were cut back, 4 bases at V and 3 bases at J, with 14 bases in the middle. The germline gives CDR1 SGHRS, CDR2 YFSETQ. The CDR3 contains 14 residues.

The J gene is TRBJ1-5, the V gene TRBV15, with D possibly matching TRBD1 (5 bases). V was shortened by 0 bases and J by 6 bases, with 12 bases between the two germline ends. The CDR3 runs to 15 residues. Germline V gene lookup returns CDR1 LNHNV and CDR2 YYDKDF (reference sequence). The CDR3 loop is CATSRERTGGQPQHF. CDR3 sequence (DNA): TGTGCCACCAGCAGAGAGAGAACGGGGGGTCAGCCCCAGCATTTT.

The J gene is TRBJ2-2, the V gene TRBV4-3, with D uncertain. The ends were cut back, 5 bases at V and 1 base at J, with 8 bases in the middle. The CDR3 contains 14 residues. Looked up from germline, CDR1 is LGHNA and CDR2 is YSLEER. This CDR3 is CASSWGGNTGELFF. In DNA form, the CDR3 reads TGCGCCAGCAGCTGGGGTGGGAACACCGGGGAGCTGTTTTTT.

The V call is TRBV11-2, the J call TRBJ1-4; no clear D. The CDR3 runs to 13 residues. Germline V CDR1 and CDR2: SGHAT, FQNNGV. The germline V and J ends were trimmed by 7 bases and 3 bases, with 9 bases remaining between them. The CDR3 DNA sequence: TGTGCCAGCACCGCTATGGCTAATGAAAAACTGTTTTTT. It codes for CASTAMANEKLFF.

V and J are TRBV6-5 and TRBJ1-1; D is possibly TRBD1 (5 bases). Germline V CDR1 and CDR2: MNHEY, SVGAGI. The CDR3 has 14 amino acids. V was clipped by 4 bases and J by 5 bases, with 14 bases between them. The CDR3 DNA reads as TGTGCCAGCAGTTGGGACTTCAAGGTAACTGAAGCTTTCTTT. Protein sequence: CASSWDFKVTEAFF.

The chain uses TRBV11-1 and TRBJ2-7, with a tentative D call TRBD1 (6 bases). Germline V gene lookup returns CDR1 SGHAT and CDR2 FQDESV (reference sequence). The CDR3 sequence is 14 residues long. Between the trimmed V and J ends, which lost 5 bases and 4 bases, there was a span of 15 bases. The CDR3 is CASSPRDNVYEQYF. For the CDR3, the DNA is TGTGCCAGCAGCCCAAGGGACAATGTATACGAGCAGTACTTC.

CDR3 sequence reads: CADDQTGGGTEAFF. CDR3 DNA sequence: TGTGCCGACGACCAGACAGGGGGGGGTACTGAAGCTTTCTTT. The J gene is TRBJ1-1, the V gene TRBV2, with 9 bases matching TRBD1. The CDR3 length is 14 residues. Germline V gives CDR1 SNHLY, CDR2 FYNNEI. V lost 11 bases to trimming and J lost 5 bases; unmatched junction nucleotides: 12.

Worth noting for this clone: The junction differs from germline at one of its ends, possibly a read error. The identical CDR3 is also encoded by other nucleotide sequences in the sample. J is TRBJ1-5 and V is TRBV19; D is unresolved. The CDR3 length is 16 residues. CDR1 and CDR2 (germline): LNHDA, SQIVND (reference sequence). CDR3 DNA sequence: TGTGCTAGTAGTATAGATGTGATGACCAGCAATCAGCCCCAGCATTTT. Its translation is CASSIDVMTSNQPQHF.

The chain couples TRBV4-2 to TRBJ1-2, with TRBD1 matching over 7 bases. The CDR3 contains 15 residues. Germline V gene sequence: CDR1 LGHNA, CDR2 YNFKEQ. The ends lost 0 bases at V and 0 bases at J; junction bases unmatched: 1. CDR3 protein: CASSQEGQTNYGYTF. The CDR3 DNA follows: TGTGCCAGCAGCCAAGAGGGACAGACTAACTATGGCTACACCTTC.

The chain employs TRBV9 and TRBJ2-1; 7 bases match TRBD2. The CDR3 is 16 amino acids. Per germline, CDR1 SGDLS and CDR2 YYNGEE. V lost 4 bases, J lost 10 bases, and 17 bases stayed unmatched. Here the CDR3 reads CASSSTGTRIGGEQFF. CDR3 in DNA: TGTGCCAGCAGCTCGACCGGGACTCGCATCGGGGGGGAGCAGTTCTTC.

This clone was counted a few times. This rearrangement joins TRBV6-6 to TRBJ1-1; TRBD1 might be the D (6 bases). The CDR3 length is 15 residues. The germline V and J ends were trimmed by 2 bases and 1 base, with 11 bases remaining between them. Germline-derived CDR1 and CDR2 are MNHNY and SVGAGI (reference sequence). CDR3 coding DNA: TGTGCCAGCAGTTACCCTGGGACACAGAACACTGAAGCTTTCTTT. This sequence encodes CASSYPGTQNTEAFF.

The chain recombines TRBV7-2 with TRBJ1-1; D uncertain. In germline, CDR1 is SGHTA, CDR2 FQGNSA. Trimming removed 2 bases at V and 0 bases at J, with 10 bases between. This CDR3 is 15 amino acids long. The CDR3 here is CASSLPAVMNTEAFF. The CDR3 nucleotides are TGTGCCAGCAGCTTACCCGCAGTAATGAACACTGAAGCTTTCTTT.

CDR3 amino acids: CASSPGGVVAPLSYEQYV. The CDR3 DNA reads as TGTGCCAGCAGCCCCGGAGGGGTGGTAGCCCCACTTTCCTACGAGCAGTACGTC. The chain recombines TRBV5-6 with TRBJ2-7; tentative D call: TRBD2 (6 bases). This CDR3 region has 18 residues. Germline assignment: CDR1 SGHDT and CDR2 YYEEEE. V was cut by 4 bases and J by 1 base, with 24 bases left in between.

This chain joins TRBV4-1 and TRBJ2-2; D is undetermined. V was clipped by 2 bases and J by 5 bases, with 9 bases between them. This CDR3 contains 14 residues. CDR1 is MGHRA and CDR2 is YSYEKL in the germline V gene. The DNA for the CDR3 is TGCGCCAGCAGCCAATCCGCATCAACCGGGGAGCTGTTTTTT. It is translated as CASSQSASTGELFF.

V usage is TRBV25-1 and J usage is TRBJ2-7, with D perhaps given as TRBD1 or TRBD2 (5 bases each). Germline CDR1 and CDR2: MGHDK and SYGVNS. CDR3 length: 12 amino acids. Trimming pared 4 bases from V and 9 bases from J, leaving 13 bases between. The CDR3 DNA follows: TGTGCCAGCAGTGCTTGGGACGCACGGCAGTACTTC. This codes for CASSAWDARQYF.